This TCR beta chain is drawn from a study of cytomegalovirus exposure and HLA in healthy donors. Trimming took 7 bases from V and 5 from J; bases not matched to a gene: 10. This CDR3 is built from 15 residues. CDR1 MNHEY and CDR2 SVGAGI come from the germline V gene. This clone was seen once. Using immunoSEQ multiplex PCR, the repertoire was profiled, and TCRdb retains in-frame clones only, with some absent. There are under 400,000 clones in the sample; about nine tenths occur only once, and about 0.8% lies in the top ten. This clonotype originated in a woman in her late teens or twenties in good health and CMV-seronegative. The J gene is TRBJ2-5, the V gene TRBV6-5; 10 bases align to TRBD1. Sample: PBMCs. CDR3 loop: CASTARDRGVETQYF. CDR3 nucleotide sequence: TGTGCCAGCACCGCAAGGGACAGGGGTGTGGAGACCCAGTACTTC.